Included here is one T cell receptor beta chain sequence, with context. A few counts support this clone. The target of this receptor is not known. Base qualities are not recorded, but no much larger clone differs from it by a single base. According to the study, the label for this sample's time point signals: baseline before first vaccination. Vaccinee samples were obtained from the UK trials COV001 and COV002, which included a single-blind randomized controlled phase 2/3 trial of AZD1222 (ChAdOx1 nCoV-19) in healthy adults. For TCRbeta chain sequencing, PBMC samples from trial participants were taken at day 0 and at day 28 after the second dose. The CDR3 regions of human TCRbeta chains were analyzed by immunosequencing. The study's processing was this. TCRs in the repertoires were matched against a reference library of SARS-CoV-2-specific TCRs that had been generated with the MIRA antigen-specificity platform. Breadth meant the fraction of unique TCRs that were SARS-CoV-2-associated, whereas depth meant the fraction of total T cells that were SARS-CoV-2-associated. Each spike-specific TCR was assigned to its reactive spike region and to a CD4 or CD8 class using the MIRA data. Log10-transformed breadth and depth values were compared by one-way ANOVA with Sidak's multiple comparisons tests. The immuneACCESS repertoire file appears here via TCRdb, limited to in-frame rearrangements. These files lack a portion of the clones; in checked studies, under half of the deficit traces to unresolved V genes, and the cause of the others is not known. The DNA was the basis for D and trimming; V, J and clone size are from that table. In this sample the table shows 160,000 or so clones, 88% of which occur a single time. Clones ranked in the top ten supply roughly 5.5% of the sample.

The source of the sample is a study of T cell responses to AZD1222 COVID-19 vaccine (dated by TCRdb to the early 2020s). With regard to the full study: AZD1222 recipients given second doses at about 4 weeks or at about 12 weeks were pooled, since spike-specific TCR depth and breadth were not found to differ between the two schedules. TCR sequencing covered more than 230 trial participants: around 210 given two doses of AZD1222 and 26 given two doses of MenACWY control vaccine. Trial participants were enrolled by age into 18-55, 56-69 and 70-plus year subgroups, with about 150, 27 and 61 TCR-sequenced participants respectively. Beyond this particular receptor, the publication reports: A significant rise in spike-specific TCR breadth and depth was observed after two AZD1222 doses relative to day 0 and relative to MenACWY recipients. The whole spike protein was spanned by vaccine-associated CD4 TCRs, and dominant responses were seen in regions 160-218 and 743-854. In the small 56-69-year group, the increase in depth fell short of significance, most likely because of low power. Only five or six AZD1222 recipients were SARS-CoV-2 seropositive at baseline, limiting conclusions about previously exposed vaccinees. Participants were mostly white British, with more females than males. The authors suggested clonal diversity may have been underestimated. Reportedly, close to half of the unique spike-specific TCRs recognized epitopes lying outside the regions that are mutated in the B.1.351 and B.1.1.7 variants. No day 14 peak-response samples were available, so repertoires were characterized only after the peak T cell response.

As encoded in the germline V gene, CDR1 is KGHDR while CDR2 is SFDVKD. Including cysteine and phenylalanine, the CDR3 has 14 amino acids. Solely the CDR3 DNA is kept, with 42 bases framed from the first base. V is cut by 5 bases and J by 6 bases, and the space between the germline ends is 13 bases. This specimen consisted of peripheral blood, obtained on day 0 of AZD1222 vaccination. The sequence was obtained from an adult in good health. The sequence links TRBV24-1 to TRBJ2-1; the D region is possibly TRBD1 or TRBD2, each matching across 5 bases. The CDR3 sequence is CATSVQGAGNEQFF. The DNA is TGTGCCACCAGTGTCCAGGGAGCAGGCAATGAGCAGTTCTTC.